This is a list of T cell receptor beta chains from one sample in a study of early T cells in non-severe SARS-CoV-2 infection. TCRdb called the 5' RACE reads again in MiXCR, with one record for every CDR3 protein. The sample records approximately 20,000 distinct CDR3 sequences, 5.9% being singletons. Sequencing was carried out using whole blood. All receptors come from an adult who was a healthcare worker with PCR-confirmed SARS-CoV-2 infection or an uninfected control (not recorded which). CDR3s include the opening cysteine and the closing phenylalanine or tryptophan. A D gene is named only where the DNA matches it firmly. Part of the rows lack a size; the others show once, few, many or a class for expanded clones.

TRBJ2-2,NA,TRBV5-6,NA,TGTGCCAGCAGGATCGGACAGACGAACACCGGGGAGCTGTTTTTT,CASRIGQTNTGELFF
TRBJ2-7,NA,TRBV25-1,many,TGTGCCAGCAGTGAAGGCAGGGGATACGAGCAGTACTTC,CASSEGRGYEQYF
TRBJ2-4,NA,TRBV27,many,TGTGCCAGCAGTTTATCGACAGGAGCTAGATTAGCCAAAAACATTCAGTACTTC,CASSLSTGARLAKNIQYF
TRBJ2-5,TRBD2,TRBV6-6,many,TGTGCCAGCAACGAACCGGGACTAGCGGGAGGCGTGGAGACCCAGTACTTC,CASNEPGLAGGVETQYF
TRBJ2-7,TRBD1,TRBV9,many,TGTGCCAGCAGCGTAGACAGGGGGGAGCAGTACTTC,CASSVDRGEQYF
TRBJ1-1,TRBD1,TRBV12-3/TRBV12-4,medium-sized,TGTGCCAGCAGTCTAAGCCACAGGGGCACTGAAGCTTTCTTT,CASSLSHRGTEAFF
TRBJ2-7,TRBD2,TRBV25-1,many,TGTGCCAGCCTGGGGACTAGCGGGACCTACGAGCAGTACTTC,CASLGTSGTYEQYF
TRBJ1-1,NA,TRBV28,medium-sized,TGTGCCAGTACTCAGGGGAACACTGAAGCTTTCTTT,CASTQGNTEAFF
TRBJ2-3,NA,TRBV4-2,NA,TGTGCCAGCAGCCAAGTTGGGGTAGACAGAGATACGCAGTATTTT,CASSQVGVDRDTQYF
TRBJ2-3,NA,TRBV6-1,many,TGTGCCAGCAAGCGGAGTGAGGGAACAGATACGCAGTATTTT,CASKRSEGTDTQYF
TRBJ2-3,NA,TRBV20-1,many,TGCAGTGCTATGGAATCTGGCACAGATACGCAGTATTTT,CSAMESGTDTQYF
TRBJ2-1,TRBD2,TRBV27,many,TGTGCCAGCAGAACCCTAGCGGTCCCCTACAATGAGCAGTTCTTC,CASRTLAVPYNEQFF
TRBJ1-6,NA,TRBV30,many,TGTGCCTGGAGTAGAGACAGTCACAATAATTCACCCCTCCACTTT,CAWSRDSHNNSPLHF
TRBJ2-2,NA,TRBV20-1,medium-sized,TGCAGTGCTAGCGGGACGGCCGGGGAGCTGTTTTTT,CSASGTAGELFF
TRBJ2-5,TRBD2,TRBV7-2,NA,TGTGCCAGCAGCTTATCCCTCGGGGGAGCGGGAGGTCCCCAAGAGACCCAGTACTTC,CASSLSLGGAGGPQETQYF